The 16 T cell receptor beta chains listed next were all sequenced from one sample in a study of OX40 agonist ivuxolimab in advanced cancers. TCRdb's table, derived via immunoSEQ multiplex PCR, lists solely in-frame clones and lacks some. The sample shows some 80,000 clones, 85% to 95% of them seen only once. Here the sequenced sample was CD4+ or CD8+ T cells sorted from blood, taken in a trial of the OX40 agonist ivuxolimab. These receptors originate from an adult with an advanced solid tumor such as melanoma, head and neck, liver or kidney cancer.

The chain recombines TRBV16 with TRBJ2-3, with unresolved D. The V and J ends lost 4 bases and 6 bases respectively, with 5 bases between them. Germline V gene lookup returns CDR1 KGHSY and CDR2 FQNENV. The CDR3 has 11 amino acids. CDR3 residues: CASSRLDTQYF. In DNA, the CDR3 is TGTGCCAGCAGCCGTCTGGATACGCAGTATTTT.

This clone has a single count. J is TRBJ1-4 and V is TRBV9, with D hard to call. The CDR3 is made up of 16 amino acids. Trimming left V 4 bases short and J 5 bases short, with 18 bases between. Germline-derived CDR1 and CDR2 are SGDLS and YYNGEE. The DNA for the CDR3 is TGTGCCAGCAGCCTAAGGCCCAGAGAACTCAATGAAAAACTGTTTTTT. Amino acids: CASSLRPRELNEKLFF.

The CDR3: CASSLLYREAFF. The CDR3 nucleotides are TGTGCCAGCAGCTTACTTTACAGGGAAGCTTTCTTT. This chain joins TRBV11-2 and TRBJ1-1, with D tentatively TRBD1 (5 bases). Germline CDR1 reads SGHAT; CDR2 reads FQNNGV. This CDR3 spans 12 amino acids. Trimming took off 2 bases at V and 8 bases at J, with 9 bases between the two ends.

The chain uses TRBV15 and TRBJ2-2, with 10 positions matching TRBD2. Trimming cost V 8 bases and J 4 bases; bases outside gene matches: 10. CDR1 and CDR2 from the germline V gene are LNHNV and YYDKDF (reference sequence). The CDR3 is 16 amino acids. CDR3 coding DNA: TGTGCCACCGGAACAGCGGGAGGGATGCTCACCGGGGAGCTGTTTTTT. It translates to CATGTAGGMLTGELFF.

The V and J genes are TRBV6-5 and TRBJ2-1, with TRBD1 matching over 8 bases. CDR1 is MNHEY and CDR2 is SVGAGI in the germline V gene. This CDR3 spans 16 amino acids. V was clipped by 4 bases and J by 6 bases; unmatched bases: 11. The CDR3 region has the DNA TGTGCCAGCAGTTCCTTGGACAGGGAAGGTGCCAATGAGCAGTTCTTC. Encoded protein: CASSSLDREGANEQFF.

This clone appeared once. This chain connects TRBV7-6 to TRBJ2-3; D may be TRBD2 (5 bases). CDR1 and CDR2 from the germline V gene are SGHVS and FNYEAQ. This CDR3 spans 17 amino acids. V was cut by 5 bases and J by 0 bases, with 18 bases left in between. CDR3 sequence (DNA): TGTGCCAGCAGCCACCTCGGGGAGCGGACTAGCACAGATACGCAGTATTTT. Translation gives CASSHLGERTSTDTQYF.

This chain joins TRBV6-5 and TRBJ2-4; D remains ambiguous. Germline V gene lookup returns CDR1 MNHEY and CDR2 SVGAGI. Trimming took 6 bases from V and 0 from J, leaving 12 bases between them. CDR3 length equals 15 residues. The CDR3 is CASSREPLAKNIQYF. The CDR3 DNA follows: TGTGCCAGCAGCCGTGAACCGTTAGCCAAAAACATTCAGTACTTC.

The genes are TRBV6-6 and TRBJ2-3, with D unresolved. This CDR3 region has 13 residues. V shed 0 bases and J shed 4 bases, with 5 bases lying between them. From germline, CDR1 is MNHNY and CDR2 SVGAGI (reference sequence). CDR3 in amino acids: CASSYSMPDTQYF. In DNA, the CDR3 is TGTGCCAGCAGTTACTCGATGCCAGATACGCAGTATTTT.

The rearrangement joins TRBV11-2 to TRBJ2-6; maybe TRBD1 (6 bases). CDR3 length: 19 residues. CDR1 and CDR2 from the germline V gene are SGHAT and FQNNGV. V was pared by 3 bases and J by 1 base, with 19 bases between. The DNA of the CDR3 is TGTGCCAGCAGCTTGGGACATACGAATCTGCAGTCTGGGGCCAACGTCCTGACTTTC. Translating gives CASSLGHTNLQSGANVLTF.

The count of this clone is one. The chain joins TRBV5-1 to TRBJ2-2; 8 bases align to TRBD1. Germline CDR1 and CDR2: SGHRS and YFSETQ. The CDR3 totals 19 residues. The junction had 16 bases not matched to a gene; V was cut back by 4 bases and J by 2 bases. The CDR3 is CASSQRLRDRKTNTGELFF. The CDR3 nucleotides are TGCGCCAGCAGCCAACGCCTCCGGGACAGGAAAACCAACACCGGGGAGCTGTTTTTT.

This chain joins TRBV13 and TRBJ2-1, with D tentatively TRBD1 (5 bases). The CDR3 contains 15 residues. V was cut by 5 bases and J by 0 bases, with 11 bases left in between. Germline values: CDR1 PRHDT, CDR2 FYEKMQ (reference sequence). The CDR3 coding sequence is TGTGCCAGCAGCCCCCCCGACAGCTCCTACAATGAGCAGTTCTTC. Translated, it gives CASSPPDSSYNEQFF.

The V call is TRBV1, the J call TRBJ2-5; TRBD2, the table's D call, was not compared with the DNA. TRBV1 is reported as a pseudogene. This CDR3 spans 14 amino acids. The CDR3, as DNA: TGCACCAGCAGCCAAGAGGGGGGTGGAGAGACCCAGTACTTC. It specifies CTSSQEGGGETQYF.

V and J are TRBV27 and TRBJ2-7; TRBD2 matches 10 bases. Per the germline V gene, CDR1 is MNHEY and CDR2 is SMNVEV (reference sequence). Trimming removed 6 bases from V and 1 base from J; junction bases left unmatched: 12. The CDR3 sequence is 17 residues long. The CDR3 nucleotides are TGTGCCAGCAGCCCGGTTGGGGGAGCGGGGGGGTCCTACGAGCAGTACTTC. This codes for CASSPVGGAGGSYEQYF.

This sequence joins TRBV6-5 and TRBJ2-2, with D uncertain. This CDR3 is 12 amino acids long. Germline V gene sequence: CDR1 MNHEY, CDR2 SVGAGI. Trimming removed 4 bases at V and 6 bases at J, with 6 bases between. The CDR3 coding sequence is TGTGCCAGCAGTTGGGGTCCCGGGGAGCTGTTTTTT. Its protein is CASSWGPGELFF.

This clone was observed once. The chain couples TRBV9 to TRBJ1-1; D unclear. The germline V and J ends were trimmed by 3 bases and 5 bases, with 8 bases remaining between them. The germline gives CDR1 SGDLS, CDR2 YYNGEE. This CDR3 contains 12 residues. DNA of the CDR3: TGTGCCAGCAGCGGTTCGGGGACTGAAGCTTTCTTT. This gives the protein CASSGSGTEAFF.

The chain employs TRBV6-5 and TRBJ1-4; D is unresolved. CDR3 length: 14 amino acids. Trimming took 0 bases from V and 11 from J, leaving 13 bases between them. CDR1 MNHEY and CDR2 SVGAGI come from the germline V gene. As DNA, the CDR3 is TGTGCCAGCAGTTACTCCCAGGCTAATGGGAAACTGTTTTTT. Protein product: CASSYSQANGKLFF.